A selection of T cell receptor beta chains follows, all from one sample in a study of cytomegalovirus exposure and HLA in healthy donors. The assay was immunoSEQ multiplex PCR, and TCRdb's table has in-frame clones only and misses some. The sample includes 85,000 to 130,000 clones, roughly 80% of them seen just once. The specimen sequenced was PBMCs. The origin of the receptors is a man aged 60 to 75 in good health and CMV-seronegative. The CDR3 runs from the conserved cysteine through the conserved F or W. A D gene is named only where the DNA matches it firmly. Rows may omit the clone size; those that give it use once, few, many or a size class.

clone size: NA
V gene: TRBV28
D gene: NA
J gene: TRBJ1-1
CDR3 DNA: TGTGCCAGCACCGAACAGGGTGGGACTGAAGCTTTCTTT
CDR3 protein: CASTEQGGTEAFF

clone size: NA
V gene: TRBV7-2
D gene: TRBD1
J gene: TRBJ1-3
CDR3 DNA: TGTGCCAGCAGCTTGGACAGGGGGTACGGAAACACCATATATTTT
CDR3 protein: CASSLDRGYGNTIYF

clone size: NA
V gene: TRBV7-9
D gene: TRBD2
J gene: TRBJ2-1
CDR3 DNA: TGTGCCAGCAGCTCTGGGACTAGCGGGGGGGCCGACTACAATGAGCAGTTCTTC
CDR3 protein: CASSSGTSGGADYNEQFF

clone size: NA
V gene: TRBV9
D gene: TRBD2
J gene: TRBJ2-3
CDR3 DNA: TGTGCCAGCAGCGCCAGCGGGGGGCCGCTGGGTACGCAGTATTTT
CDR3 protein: CASSASGGPLGTQYF

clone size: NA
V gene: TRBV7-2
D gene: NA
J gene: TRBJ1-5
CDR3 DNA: TGTGCCAGCAGCCCCGGACTAGGGAGTCTTAGGCAGCCCCAGCATTTT
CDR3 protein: CASSPGLGSLRQPQHF

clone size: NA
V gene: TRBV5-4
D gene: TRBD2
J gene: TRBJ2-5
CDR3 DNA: TGTGCCAGCAGCTCGGGGGGACCGTACCAAGAGACCCAGTACTTC
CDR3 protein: CASSSGGPYQETQYF

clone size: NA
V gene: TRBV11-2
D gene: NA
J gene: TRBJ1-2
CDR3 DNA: TGTGCCAGCAGCTTAGAGCCCGACAGCTATGGCTACACCTTC
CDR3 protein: CASSLEPDSYGYTF

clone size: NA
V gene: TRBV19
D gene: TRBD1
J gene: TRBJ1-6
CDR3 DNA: TGTGCCAGTAGTACAGGACAGGGATCTAATTCACCCCTCCACTTT
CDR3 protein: CASSTGQGSNSPLHF

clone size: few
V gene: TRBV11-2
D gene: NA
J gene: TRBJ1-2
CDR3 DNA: TGTGCCAGCAGCCGTCCAGGAAACTATGGCTACACCTTC
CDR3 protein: CASSRPGNYGYTF

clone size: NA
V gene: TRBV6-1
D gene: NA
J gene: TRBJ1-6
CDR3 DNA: TGTGCCAGCAGTGAAGCGCTAGGTGGGAATTCACCCCTCCACTTT
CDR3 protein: CASSEALGGNSPLHF

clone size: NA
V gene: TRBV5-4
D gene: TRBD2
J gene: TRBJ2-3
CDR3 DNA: TGTGCCAGCAGCCCCATAGCGGGGGCTAGCACAGATACGCAGTATTTT
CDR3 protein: CASSPIAGASTDTQYF

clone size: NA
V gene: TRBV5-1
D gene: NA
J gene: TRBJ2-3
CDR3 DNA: TGCGCCAGCAGCTTAGGAGGCGCTAGCACAGATACGCAGTATTTT
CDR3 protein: CASSLGGASTDTQYF

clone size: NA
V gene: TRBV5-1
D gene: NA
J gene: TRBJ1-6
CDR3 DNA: TGCGCCAGCAGCTTGGACCTGACAGGCAACTATTCACCCCTCCACTTT
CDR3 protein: CASSLDLTGNYSPLHF

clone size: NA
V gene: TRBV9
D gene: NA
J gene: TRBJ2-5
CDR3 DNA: TGTGCCAGCAGCGTAGGAACTAGCCTCAGGCAGACCCAGTACTTC
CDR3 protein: CASSVGTSLRQTQYF

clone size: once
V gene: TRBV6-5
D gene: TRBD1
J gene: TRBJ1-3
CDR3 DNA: TGTGCCAGCAGCCTACAGGGGGACGGAAACACCATATATTTT
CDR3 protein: CASSLQGDGNTIYF

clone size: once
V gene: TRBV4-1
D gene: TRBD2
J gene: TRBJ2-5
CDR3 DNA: TGCGCCAGCAGCCATACAGTAGCGGGGGGCCGGGGAGAGACCCAGTACTTC
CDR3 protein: CASSHTVAGGRGETQYF

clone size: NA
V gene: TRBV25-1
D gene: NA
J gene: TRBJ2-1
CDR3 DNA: TGTGCCAGCAGTGAATCGGGGTTCTACAATGAGCAGTTCTTC
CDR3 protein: CASSESGFYNEQFF

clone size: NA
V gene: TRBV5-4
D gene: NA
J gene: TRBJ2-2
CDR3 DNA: TGTGCCAGCAGCTTCCAGGTCGGGGCCGGGGAGCTGTTTTTT
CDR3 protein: CASSFQVGAGELFF

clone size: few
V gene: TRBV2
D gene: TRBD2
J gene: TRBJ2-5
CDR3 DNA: TGTGCCAGCAGCAGACGGGGGGTCCCTCCAGAGACCCAGTACTTC
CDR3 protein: CASSRRGVPPETQYF

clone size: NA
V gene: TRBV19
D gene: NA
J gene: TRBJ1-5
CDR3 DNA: TGTGCCAGTAGTATAGATCGTGGGGCCCCACGGAGCAATCAGCCCCAGCATTTT
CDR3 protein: CASSIDRGAPRSNQPQHF

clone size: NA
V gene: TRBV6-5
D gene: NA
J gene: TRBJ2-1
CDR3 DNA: TGTGCCAGCAGTTACGGTATGGCAGGGGCCTACAATGAGCAGTTCTTC
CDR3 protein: CASSYGMAGAYNEQFF

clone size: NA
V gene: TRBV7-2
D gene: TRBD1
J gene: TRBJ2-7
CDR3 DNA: TGTGCCAGCAGCTTAGGTGGGACAGGATTCTCCTACGAGCAGTACTTC
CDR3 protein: CASSLGGTGFSYEQYF

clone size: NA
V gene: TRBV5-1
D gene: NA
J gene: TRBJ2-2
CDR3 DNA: TGCGCCAGCAGCTTGTCCGCGAACACCGGGGAGCTGTTTTTT
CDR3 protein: CASSLSANTGELFF

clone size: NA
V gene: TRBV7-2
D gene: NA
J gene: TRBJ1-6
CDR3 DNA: TGTGCCAGCAGCGGGCCCCGTAATTCACCCCTCCACTTT
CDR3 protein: CASSGPRNSPLHF

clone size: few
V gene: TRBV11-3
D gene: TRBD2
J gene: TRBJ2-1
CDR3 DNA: TGTGCCAGCAGCTTGAATCGGGGGGGCACTTACAATGAGCAGTTCTTC
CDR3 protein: CASSLNRGGTYNEQFF

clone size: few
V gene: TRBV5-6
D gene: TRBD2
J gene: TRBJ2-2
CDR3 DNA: TGTGCCAGCAGCTTCTCAGGACTAGCGGGGGAAACCGGGGAGCTGTTTTTT
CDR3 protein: CASSFSGLAGETGELFF

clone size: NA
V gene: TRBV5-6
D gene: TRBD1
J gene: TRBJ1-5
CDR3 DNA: TGTGCCAGCAGCTTGACCCGACAGGGATCGATCTATCAGCCCCAGCATTTT
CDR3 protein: CASSLTRQGSIYQPQHF

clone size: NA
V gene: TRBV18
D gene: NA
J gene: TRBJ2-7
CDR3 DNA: TGTGCCAGCTCACCGCTTGACAACTACGAGCAGTACTTC
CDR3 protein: CASSPLDNYEQYF

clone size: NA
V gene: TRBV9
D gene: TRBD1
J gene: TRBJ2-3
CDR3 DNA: TGTGCCAGCAGCGACAGGGGTCCAGATACGCAGTATTTT
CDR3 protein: CASSDRGPDTQYF

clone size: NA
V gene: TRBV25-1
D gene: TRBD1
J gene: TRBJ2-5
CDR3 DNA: TGTGCCAGCAGTGATCCCGGGACAGGGGGAGTCGAGACCCAGTACTTC
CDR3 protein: CASSDPGTGGVETQYF

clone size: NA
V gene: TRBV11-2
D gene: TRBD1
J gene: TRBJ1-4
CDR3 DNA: TGTGCCAGCAGCCTTAACAGGGGGCTTAATGAAAAACTGTTTTTT
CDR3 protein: CASSLNRGLNEKLFF

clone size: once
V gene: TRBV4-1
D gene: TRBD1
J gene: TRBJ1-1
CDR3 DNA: TGCGCCAGCAGCCATGGAGGACAGGGGGACACTGAAGCTTTCTTT
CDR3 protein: CASSHGGQGDTEAFF

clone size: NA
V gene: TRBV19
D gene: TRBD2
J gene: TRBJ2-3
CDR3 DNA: TGTGCCAGTAGACCCCCGGGGGGGTTAGATACGCAGTATTTT
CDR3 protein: CASRPPGGLDTQYF

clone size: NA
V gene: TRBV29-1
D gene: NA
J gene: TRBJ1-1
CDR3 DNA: TGCAGCGCTGGACAGTTGAACACTGAAGCTTTCTTT
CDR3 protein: CSAGQLNTEAFF

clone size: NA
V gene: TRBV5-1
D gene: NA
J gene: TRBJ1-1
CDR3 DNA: TGCGCCAGCAGCTTCGGGTTCCCGAACACTGAAGCTTTCTTT
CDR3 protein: CASSFGFPNTEAFF

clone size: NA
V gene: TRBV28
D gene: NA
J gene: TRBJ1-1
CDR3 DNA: TGTGCCAGCAGTTTTTACAGGACGAACACTGAAGCTTTCTTT
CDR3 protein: CASSFYRTNTEAFF

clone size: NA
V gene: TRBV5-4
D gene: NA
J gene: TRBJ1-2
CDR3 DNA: TGTGCCAGCAGCTTCGGGGGTTTGGACTATGGCTACACCTTC
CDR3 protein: CASSFGGLDYGYTF

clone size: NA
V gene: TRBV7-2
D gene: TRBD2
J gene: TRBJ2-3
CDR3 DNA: TGTGCCAGCAGCTTAGGGGCTAGCGGTTCTAGCACAGATACGCAGTATTTT
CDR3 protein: CASSLGASGSSTDTQYF

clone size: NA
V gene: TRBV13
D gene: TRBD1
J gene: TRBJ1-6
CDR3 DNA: TGTGCCAGCAGCTCGCCGGGACAGGTTCTCTATAATTCACCCCTCCACTTT
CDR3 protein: CASSSPGQVLYNSPLHF

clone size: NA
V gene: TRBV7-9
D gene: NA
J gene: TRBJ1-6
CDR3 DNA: TGTGCCAGCAGCCGCGACAGATTCAATTCACCCCTCCACTTT
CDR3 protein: CASSRDRFNSPLHF

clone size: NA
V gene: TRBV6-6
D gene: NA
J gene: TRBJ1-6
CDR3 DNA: TGTGCCAGCAGTCAAACCCACAGGGTCCTCAATTCACCCCTCCACTTT
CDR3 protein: CASSQTHRVLNSPLHF

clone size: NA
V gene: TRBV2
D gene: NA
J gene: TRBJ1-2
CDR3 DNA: TGTGCCGCTGGGCCGCTCTATGGCTACACCTTC
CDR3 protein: CAAGPLYGYTF

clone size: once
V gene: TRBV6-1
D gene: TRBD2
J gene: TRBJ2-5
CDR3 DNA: TGTGCCAGCAGTGAAGTCGGGACTAGCAAACCGTACCAAGAGACCCAGTACTTC
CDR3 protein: CASSEVGTSKPYQETQYF

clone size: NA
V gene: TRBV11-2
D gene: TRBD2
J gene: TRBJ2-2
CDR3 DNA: TGTGCCAGCAGCTTAGATCAAAGACTAGCGGGGTACACCGGGGAGCTGTTTTTT
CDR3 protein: CASSLDQRLAGYTGELFF

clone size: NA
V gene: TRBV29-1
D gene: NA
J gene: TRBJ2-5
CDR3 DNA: TGCAGCGTTGAAGCCGGGATGGAGACCCAGTACTTC
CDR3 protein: CSVEAGMETQYF

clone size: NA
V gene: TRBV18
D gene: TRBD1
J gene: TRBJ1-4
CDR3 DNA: TGTGCCAGCTCACCTTCGCAGGGGGTCGGTAATGAAAAACTGTTTTTT
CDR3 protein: CASSPSQGVGNEKLFF

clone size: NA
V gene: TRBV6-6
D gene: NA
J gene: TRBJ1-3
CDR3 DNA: TGTGCCACCAGAAGGGGTACTGGAAACACCATATATTTT
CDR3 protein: CATRRGTGNTIYF

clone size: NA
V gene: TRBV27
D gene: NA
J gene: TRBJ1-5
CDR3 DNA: TGTGCCAGCAGTTCCCAACAGGGTTATCAGCCCCAGCATTTT
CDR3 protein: CASSSQQGYQPQHF

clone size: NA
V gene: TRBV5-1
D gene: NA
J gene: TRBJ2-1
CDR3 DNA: TGCGCCAGCAGCTTGGCCGCGGCGGTTTCCTACAATGAGCAGTTCTTC
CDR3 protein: CASSLAAAVSYNEQFF

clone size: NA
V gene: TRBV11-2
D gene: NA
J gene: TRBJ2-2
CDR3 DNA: TGTGCCAGCAGCGTAGGTGGCGGGGGCAGGGAGCTGTTTTTT
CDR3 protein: CASSVGGGGRELFF